The clone carrying this T cell receptor (beta chain) was counted at least ten times. Its antigen remains unknown. The record originates from a study of T-cell reconstitution after alpha-beta-depleted transplantation in children. Study-level results: Where some patients showed high TCRbeta diversity at day 60, it came from recipient T cells and thymic progenitors that had survived.

Trimming removed 4 bases from V and 5 bases from J, with 9 bases in between. Germline CDR1 and CDR2: SGHTA and FQGNSA. The CDR3 spans 13 residues. Researchers prepared the TCRbeta library using unique molecular identifiers, the study reports. TCRdb reanalysed the PCR reads using MiXCR and keeps one entry per CDR3 protein. The data show approximately 97,000 distinct CDR3 sequences, 4.5% to 7.5% seen once. This receptor was identified in a female patient aged 2-15 years who had a stem cell transplant for Fanconi anemia, so the T cells may come from the graft donor. Here the sequenced sample was PBMCs, mostly from graft donor cells, taken 60 days after TCRalphabeta/CD19-depleted stem cell transplant. The chain joins TRBV7-2 to TRBJ2-1; perhaps TRBD1 as D (5 bases). The CDR3 DNA reads TGTGCCAGCAGCTGGGGCCGGGACAATGAGCAGTTCTTC. Protein sequence: CASSWGRDNEQFF.